The present T cell receptor beta chain was sequenced within a study of T cell changes during pregnancy in multiple sclerosis. Profiled with immunoSEQ multiplex PCR; TCRdb holds only in-frame clones, not every one. The sample comprises about 11,000 clones, about 93% of which are singletons, and under 0.35% rests with the top ten. Per germline, CDR1 LNHDA and CDR2 SQIVND (reference sequence). This CDR3 contains 16 residues. V was cut by 4 bases and J by 4 bases, with 17 bases left in between. The TCR was taken from a female donor with multiple sclerosis, enrolled in a pregnancy study. The specimen comprised CD4+ T cells from peripheral blood mononuclear cells, sampled before pregnancy. The chain employs TRBV19 and TRBJ1-5; possible D gene TRBD1, 6 bases. CDR3 DNA: TGTGCCAGTAGTACCTCCACGCGGACAGCAAATCAGCCCCAGCATTTT. Its protein is CASSTSTRTANQPQHF.